This TCR beta chain was sequenced during a study of regulatory T cells in long-lasting Graves disease. Germline loops: CDR1 SGHRS, CDR2 YFSETQ. This CDR3 contains 17 residues. The V and J ends lost 4 bases and 9 bases, in that order; junction bases with no gene match: 15. Details on this clonotype: Antigen specificity is unknown.

Investigators prepared the TCR beta libraries by applying iRepertoire HTBI primers and Arm-PCR of CDR3 regions. TCRdb ran MiXCR on the multiplex PCR reads and lists one entry per CDR3 protein. This sample has approximately 690,000 distinct CDR3 sequences, with roughly 30% found just once. Time point in this sample: persistent/refractory GD, antithyroid drugs over 5 years with positive TRAb. PBMCs were the source of the RNA used for TCR sequencing. General study findings and limits: Public clonotype sharing was higher in persistent than newly diagnosed patients.

This chain joins TRBV5-1 and TRBJ1-6; 8 positions agree with TRBD1. The input for sequencing was peripheral blood mononuclear cells (PBMCs), taken when the disease was refractory, from a patient treated with antithyroid drugs. The sequence was obtained from a female donor with Graves disease. CDR3 amino acids: CASSRSSPTGTGSPLHF. The CDR3 nucleotides read TGCGCCAGCAGCCGAAGTTCCCCGACAGGGACAGGTTCACCCCTCCACTTT.